The 8 T cell receptor beta chains listed next were all sequenced from one sample in a study of blood T cell repertoires in COVID-19. The repertoire was sequenced with immunoSEQ multiplex PCR; TCRdb's copy has only in-frame clones and lacks some. The sample lists fewer than 350,000 clones, approximately 90% occurring once. The sequenced sample was PBMCs or T cells enriched from blood (not recorded which). Receptors were obtained from a woman in her 40s with acute COVID-19.

The chain links TRBV25-1 to TRBJ2-6, with 7 nucleotides matching TRBD1. Looked up from germline, CDR1 is MGHDK and CDR2 is SYGVNS. The CDR3 extends over 17 amino acids. Unmatched junction bases numbered 5, after V lost 3 bases and J lost 0 bases. The CDR3 protein is CASSEGRGYSGANVLTF. DNA of the CDR3: TGTGCCAGCAGTGAGGGCAGGGGGTACTCTGGGGCCAACGTCCTGACTTTC.

The chain carries TRBV7-8 and TRBJ2-7, with D perhaps matching TRBD2 (6 bases). Germline CDR1 reads SGHVS; CDR2 reads FQNEAQ. The CDR3 covers 16 residues. The V end was cut by 1 base, the J end by 0 bases, with 13 bases between. In DNA, the CDR3 is TGTGCCAGCAGCTTAGTTATTGCCGGGGGCTCCTACGAGCAGTACTTC. The encoded protein is CASSLVIAGGSYEQYF.

CDR3 in DNA: TGTGCCAGCAGCTCCGGACTAGCGGGGTCCGCAGATACGCAGTATTTT. Protein sequence: CASSSGLAGSADTQYF. V usage is TRBV7-2 and J usage is TRBJ2-3; 12 positions match TRBD2. The ends lost 4 bases at V and 4 bases at J; junction bases unmatched: 6. Looked up from germline, CDR1 is SGHTA and CDR2 is FQGNSA. This CDR3 is 16 amino acids long.

This clone was seen a handful of times. The rearrangement links TRBV4-2 to TRBJ2-7; TRBD2 matches 11 bases. V lost 0 bases, J lost 3 bases, and 7 bases stayed unmatched. From germline, CDR1 is LGHNA and CDR2 YNFKEQ. The CDR3 has 17 amino acids. The DNA of the CDR3 is TGTGCCAGCAGCCAAGATAGGCCGGGACTAGCGGTCTACGAGCAGTACTTC. This encodes CASSQDRPGLAVYEQYF.

J is TRBJ2-1 and V is TRBV10-3, with a possible D match to TRBD1 (5 bases). Trimming cost V 3 bases and J 7 bases, with 7 bases left between them. CDR3 length: 12 amino acids. Germline CDR1 and CDR2: ENHRY and SYGVKD. The CDR3 DNA is TGTGCCATCAGTGATGCAGGGAATGAGCAGTTCTTC. It codes for CAISDAGNEQFF.

V is TRBV2 and J is TRBJ2-2; weak D call: TRBD1 (6 bases). This CDR3 has 16 amino acids. The V end was cut by 6 bases, the J end by 0 bases, with 14 bases between. Germline V gives CDR1 SNHLY, CDR2 FYNNEI. The CDR3 loop reads CASRDRQVTNTGELFF. DNA for the CDR3: TGTGCCAGCAGAGATAGACAGGTCACGAACACCGGGGAGCTGTTTTTT.

This rearrangement joins TRBV12-3 or TRBV12-4 to TRBJ1-5; no clear D. Deletions cut 3 bases from V and 6 bases from J, with 9 bases between. The CDR3 is made up of 13 amino acids. The CDR3 nucleotides are TGTGCCAGCAGTTTCGGGGATGGTCAGCCCCAGCATTTT. Encoded protein: CASSFGDGQPQHF.

This clone was detected once. The chain recombines TRBV18 with TRBJ2-7, with D unresolved. V was shortened by 2 bases and J by 2 bases, with 7 bases between the two germline ends. The germline gives CDR1 KGHSH, CDR2 LQKENI. CDR3 length: 13 amino acids. CDR3 coding DNA: TGTGCCAGCTCACCAAGTGGGCCCTACGAGCAGTACTTC. This encodes CASSPSGPYEQYF. The full variable domain, with the rest looked up from reference TRBV18 and TRBJ2-7, is NAGVMQNPRHLVRRRGQEARLRCSPMKGHSHVYWYRQLPEEGLKFMVYLQKENIIDESGMPKERFSAEFPKEGPSILRIQQVVRGDSAAYFCASSPSGPYEQYFGPGTRLTVT.